These T cell receptor beta chains were read from a single sample in a study of T cells in localized non-small cell lung cancer. The table came from immunoSEQ multiplex PCR; TCRdb's copy has only in-frame clones and leaves some out. This table has some 130,000 clones, more than 70% appearing once. The sample was peripheral blood, taken before any cancer treatment. The receptors come from a female donor over 55 with stage I lung adenocarcinoma. The CDR3 runs from the conserved cysteine through the conserved F or W. Fields, in order: D gene, J gene, clone size, V gene, CDR3 DNA, CDR3 protein. The D gene is left open where the match is weak. Clone size, where shown, is once, few, many, or a class for clones that have expanded.

>NA|TRBJ1-1|NA|TRBV19
TGTGCCAGTAGTATCAGGGCGAAGAACACTGAAGCTTTCTTT
CASSIRAKNTEAFF
>TRBD1|TRBJ1-4|once|TRBV28
TGTGCCAGCAGTTTCCGACAGGGATTTGTGATTTTT
CASSFRQGFVIF
>NA|TRBJ2-1|NA|TRBV29-1
TGCAGCGCCCTCGGGTGGGGCTACAATGAGCAGTTCTTC
CSALGWGYNEQFF
>TRBD1|TRBJ1-1|NA|TRBV10-2
TGCGCCAGCAGTGAGCCACGCCGAAGGGGGCTTCTTCACGTGAACACTGAAGCTTTCTTT
CASSEPRRRGLLHVNTEAFF
>NA|TRBJ2-7|NA|TRBV14
TGTGCCAGCAGCCCTCTTGGCCAGGGTGGGACCTACGAGCAGTACTTC
CASSPLGQGGTYEQYF
>TRBD2|TRBJ2-1|NA|TRBV2
TGTGCCAGCAGTGCCCGGACTAGCGGGAGGGCCGGTGAGCAGTTCTTC
CASSARTSGRAGEQFF
>NA|TRBJ1-2|NA|TRBV5-1
TGCGCCAGCAGCTTGGCCATCGGCAACGCAGGAGGCTACACCTTC
CASSLAIGNAGGYTF
>NA|TRBJ1-2|NA|TRBV21-1
TGTGTCGACCCAGAGGGGTCTAACTATGGCTACACCTTC
CVDPEGSNYGYTF
>NA|TRBJ2-7|NA|TRBV15
TGTGCCACCAGCAGAGGGACGGCTTCTCCAAATGACTACGAGCAGTACTTC
CATSRGTASPNDYEQYF
>TRBD2|TRBJ2-2|NA|TRBV7-3
TGTGCCAGCAGCGGCCTCCAGCGGGAGGGCCCCGGGGAGCTGTTTTTT
CASSGLQREGPGELFF
>NA|TRBJ1-1|few|TRBV30
TGTGCCTGGAGTCCCGATCTCCCCACTGAAGCTTTCTTT
CAWSPDLPTEAFF
>NA|TRBJ2-5|NA|TRBV27
TGTGCCAGCAGTTCTAGGCCTCTGGAGGAGACCCAGTACTTC
CASSSRPLEETQYF
>NA|TRBJ2-3|NA|TRBV6-5
TGTGCCAGCGTAGACCTAGCGAGCCGATCGCAGTATTTT
CASVDLASRSQYF
>NA|TRBJ2-3|NA|TRBV2
TGTGCCAGCAGTCCAGGACTATATACGCAGTATTTT
CASSPGLYTQYF
>TRBD1|TRBJ1-1|NA|TRBV19
TGTGCCAGTAGTCCCTGGACAGGGGGGAACACTGAAGCTTTCTTT
CASSPWTGGNTEAFF
>NA|TRBJ1-1|NA|TRBV28
TGTGCCAGCAGTTTATGGCAGGGTGGCGCTGAAGCTTTCTTT
CASSLWQGGAEAFF
>NA|TRBJ2-1|NA|TRBV7-9
TGTGCCAGCAGCTTAGCGGTTCTATTAAATGAGCAGTTCTTC
CASSLAVLLNEQFF
>TRBD2|TRBJ2-5|NA|TRBV9
TGTGCCAGCAGCTTCGAGACTAGCGGGGAGACCCAGTACTTC
CASSFETSGETQYF
>NA|TRBJ2-7|NA|TRBV19
TGTGCCAGTAGCCTTGCCGGGACAACATACGAGCAGTACTTC
CASSLAGTTYEQYF
>TRBD1|TRBJ2-7|NA|TRBV27
TGTGCCAGCAGTTTACAGGGGGCGTACGAGCAGTACTTC
CASSLQGAYEQYF
>TRBD2|TRBJ2-3|once|TRBV5-4
TGTGCCAGCAGCCGCCGTGTAGCGGGAGGCACAGATACGCAGTATTTT
CASSRRVAGGTDTQYF
>NA|TRBJ1-1|once|TRBV7-9
TGTGCCAGCAGTTCGGTCCCATTCAGCCGAGCTTTCTTT
CASSSVPFSRAFF
>NA|TRBJ2-4|NA|TRBV28
TGTGCCAGCAGTCCCGCCCCGGGGCGCGCCAAAAACATTCAGTACTTC
CASSPAPGRAKNIQYF
>NA|TRBJ2-5|NA|TRBV5-1
TGCGCCAGCAGCTTGGGAGGGGGGACACCACAAGAGACCCAGTACTTC
CASSLGGGTPQETQYF
>NA|TRBJ2-2|NA|TRBV6-6
TGTGCCAGCAGTAGAGGCGGGGAGCTGTTTTTT
CASSRGGELFF
>TRBD2|TRBJ2-6|NA|TRBV6-1
TGTGCCAGCAGTGAAGTCCAATCGACAGCGGGAGTGGGGTCTGGGGCCAACGTCCTGACTTTC
CASSEVQSTAGVGSGANVLTF
>NA|TRBJ1-4|NA|TRBV5-1
TGCGCCAGCAGCTATGACACGGGCGAAAAACTGTTTTTT
CASSYDTGEKLFF
>NA|TRBJ2-5|few|TRBV9
TGTGCCAGCAGCGCCCTTGGGGGACCTCAAGAGACCCAGTACTTC
CASSALGGPQETQYF
>NA|TRBJ2-7|NA|TRBV6-5
TGTGCCAGCAGCCTTAGCGGCGCTTCCGACGAGCAGTACTTC
CASSLSGASDEQYF
>NA|TRBJ2-5|NA|TRBV30
TGTGCCTGGTTTGACGAGGGTTACCAAGAGACCCAGTACTTC
CAWFDEGYQETQYF
>TRBD2|TRBJ2-7|NA|TRBV14
TGTGCCAGCAGTCAGGGACTACTATACGAGCAGTACTTC
CASSQGLLYEQYF
>TRBD2|TRBJ2-1|NA|TRBV10-3
TGTGCCATCAGGACTAGCGGGAGTACATACAATGAGCAGTTCTTC
CAIRTSGSTYNEQFF
>NA|TRBJ1-5|NA|TRBV7-8
TGTGCCAGCAGCTCCCAGGGAGGGGTCAATCAGCCCCAGCATTTT
CASSSQGGVNQPQHF
>TRBD1|TRBJ1-2|NA|TRBV6-6
TGTGCCAGTTCCGACCCGGGACAGATTCGCTATGGCTACACCTTC
CASSDPGQIRYGYTF
>TRBD1|TRBJ1-1|NA|TRBV19
TGTGCCAGTAAAGCGGGACAGCGGAACACTGAAGCTTTCTTT
CASKAGQRNTEAFF
>NA|TRBJ2-7|NA|TRBV7-8
TGTGCCACGTCGGGAGCAGCTTCCTACGAGCAGTACTTC
CATSGAASYEQYF
>NA|TRBJ1-2|NA|TRBV6-5
TGTGCCAGCAGTTACCTCTGGGATCAAGGCTACACCTTC
CASSYLWDQGYTF